This record concerns one T cell receptor (beta chain) sequence. The data were obtained in a study of control samples from healthy donors and cancer patients. Profiling relied on immunoSEQ multiplex PCR, and the TCRdb table lists in-frame clones only, not all of them. Found here are roughly 80,000 clones, 85% to 90% of them singletons; the top ten hold 4.5% to 7%. The germline V and J ends were trimmed by 7 bases and 0 bases, with 19 bases remaining between them. CDR1 SNHLY and CDR2 FYNNEI come from the germline V gene. This CDR3 comprises 17 residues. The receptor was derived from a man over 45 in good health. This sequence joins TRBV2 and TRBJ2-4; D may be TRBD2 (6 bases). The specimen sequenced was blood. CDR3 amino acids: CASTPGLHPLAKNIQYF. The DNA of the CDR3 is TGTGCCAGCACCCCGGGACTCCACCCTCTAGCCAAAAACATTCAGTACTTC.